The present TCR beta chain was sequenced within a study of T-cell reconstitution after alpha-beta-depleted transplantation in children. Study-level findings and limits: Expanded clones from the graft, numbering several hundred, reportedly supplied alpha-beta T cells about two months after transplant.

V shed 4 bases and J 7 bases; nucleotides not matched to a gene: 8. The CDR3 extends over 14 amino acids. The germline V gene encodes CDR1 SGHRS and CDR2 YFSETQ. TCRbeta library preparation incorporated unique molecular identifiers. TCRdb re-analysed the PCR reads in MiXCR, keeping a single row per CDR3 protein. There are approximately 630,000 distinct CDR3 sequences in the sample; over 10% occur only once, and 0.65% to 0.9% lies in the top ten. This clonotype was found many times. The antigen is unknown. This clonotype was obtained from a girl aged 2-10 years with congenital amegakaryocytic thrombocytopenia, due to receive a stem cell transplant. The source material was PBMCs, sampled before TCRalphabeta/CD19-depleted stem cell transplant. This chain joins TRBV5-1 and TRBJ2-1; TRBD2 aligns across 7 bases. CDR3 in DNA: TGCGCCAGCAGCCTCATTAGCGGGTGGAATGAGCAGTTCTTC. This translates into CASSLISGWNEQFF.